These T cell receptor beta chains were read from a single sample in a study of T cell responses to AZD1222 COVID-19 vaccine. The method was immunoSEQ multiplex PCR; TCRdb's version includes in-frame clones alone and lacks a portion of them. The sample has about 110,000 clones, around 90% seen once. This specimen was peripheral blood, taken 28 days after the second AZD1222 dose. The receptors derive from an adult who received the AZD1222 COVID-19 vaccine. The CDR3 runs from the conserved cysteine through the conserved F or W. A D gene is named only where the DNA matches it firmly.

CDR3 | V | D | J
CASSTAPPAYEQYF | TRBV5-1 | . | TRBJ2-7
CASSQGTSYNEQFF | TRBV5-1 | . | TRBJ2-1
CASSDPILAGGTGETQYF | TRBV6-4 | TRBD2 | TRBJ2-5
CASSIGGSTGNTIYF | TRBV6-5 | . | TRBJ1-3
CASSFRDRSSEQYF | TRBV11-3 | . | TRBJ2-7
CASSQDPGQGLNGYTF | TRBV4-1 | TRBD1 | TRBJ1-2
CAWWRRGPAYGYTF | TRBV30 | . | TRBJ1-2
CASSFFETSNEQYF | TRBV2 | TRBD2 | TRBJ2-7
CASSKAGQDTRYEQYF | TRBV21-1 | . | TRBJ2-7
CAWSVQVMNTEAFF | TRBV30 | . | TRBJ1-1
CASSEDGGAWETQYF | TRBV2 | TRBD2 | TRBJ2-5
CASSEGVASTGELFF | TRBV6-1 | . | TRBJ2-2
CASSRSPPSYNEQFF | TRBV6-4 | . | TRBJ2-1
CASSVEGTQWEKLFF | TRBV9 | . | TRBJ1-4
CASSQYLGEANYGYTF | TRBV16 | . | TRBJ1-2
CASSEAGTGNEKLFF | TRBV6-1 | . | TRBJ1-4
CASSAGNGNTIYF | TRBV19 | . | TRBJ1-3
CASSTGGGYGYTF | TRBV5-1 | TRBD1 | TRBJ1-2
CASSPDLGGLEAFF | TRBV6-5 | . | TRBJ1-1
CASSQDAAGPTYEQYF | TRBV4-1 | . | TRBJ2-7
CASSPGQGTDTQYF | TRBV5-1 | TRBD1 | TRBJ2-3
CASSYSADYEQYF | TRBV6-6 | . | TRBJ2-7
CASSLEGATNEKLFF | TRBV5-1 | . | TRBJ1-4
CASSDRDTEAFF | TRBV2 | . | TRBJ1-1
CATSVFLPSSYNEQFF | TRBV24-1 | . | TRBJ2-1
CASSLSGDNEQFF | TRBV12-3/TRBV12-4 | . | TRBJ2-1
CASSMGGEFYGYTF | TRBV19 | . | TRBJ1-2
CASSLTGSGNTIYF | TRBV27 | . | TRBJ1-3
CASSPDRGDNYGYTF | TRBV18 | TRBD1 | TRBJ1-2
CASSLSTGDRKLFF | TRBV18 | TRBD1 | TRBJ1-4
CASSLTGNNEQFF | TRBV7-3 | . | TRBJ2-1
CASSGRGMGTDTQYF | TRBV11-3 | . | TRBJ2-3
CASSLGPSPNSPLHF | TRBV27 | . | TRBJ1-6
CASSGRGGGTEAFF | TRBV11-2 | . | TRBJ1-1
CASSITGHNEQFF | TRBV5-1 | . | TRBJ2-1